Given below is one TCR beta chain in context. This clonotype was recorded at least ten times. Its antigen target is currently unknown. Base qualities were left out, and no much larger clone turns up one base away. The sample is drawn from a study of T cells in Graves' hyperthyroidism and ophthalmopathy (dated by TCRdb to about 2019). In terms of the full investigation: Peripheral blood was collected at initial diagnosis, before any treatment. After blood sampling, hyperthyroidism patients were treated with methimazole at a starting dose of 30 mg daily, and ophthalmopathy patients were treated with high-dose intravenous methylprednisolone. A discovery cohort of approximately 97 patients, about 40 with Graves' ophthalmopathy and fewer than 65 with stable Graves' hyperthyroidism, was used to find distinguishing TCR V-J signatures. The approximately 100 discovery patients were randomly divided into training and test sets at a 7:3 ratio. The study also compared thyroid tissue and blood T-cell repertoires from about six Graves' hyperthyroidism patients. The paper reports TCR Vbeta CDR3 sequencing of 130 to 150 peripheral blood samples: 40 or so ophthalmopathy, under 80 hyperthyroidism and around 17 progressor patients. Whether ophthalmopathy could be predicted prospectively was tested in an independent validation cohort made up of about 18 hyperthyroidism patients plus 17 patients who later progressed to ophthalmopathy. General study outcomes and caveats: In cross-validation, a model built on a 13 V-J signature told ophthalmopathy apart from stable hyperthyroidism with under 90% sensitivity and 81% to 82% specificity, and in testing the same model reached 80%/75%. In validation, progression to ophthalmopathy was predicted by the model with 70.59% sensitivity and just over 72% specificity, a median of roughly 6.4 months before onset. Blood samples also contained most of the expanded thyroid clonotypes (frequency above 0.001), which suggests that blood repertoires may reflect thyroid immune responses. Sample size was not statistically predetermined, and investigators were not blinded to group allocation.

Graves' hyperthyroidism was defined as stable when no progression to ophthalmopathy occurred over 18 months of follow-up. Hyperthyroidism patients were newly diagnosed, with disease duration under 2 months, and aged 18 to 65 years. Any patient with an uncontrolled infection, another autoimmune disease, pregnancy or lactation was excluded. Diagnoses were established on the basis of clinical symptoms, serum thyroxine and TRAb, thyroid ultrasound, and orbital computed tomography. Ficoll-Paque density gradient centrifugation was used to isolate PBMCs from around 10 ml of fresh peripheral blood. Trizol reagent was used to extract total RNA, and RNA quality was then checked on an Agilent 2100 Bioanalyzer. At the junction V is shortened by 8 bases and J by 12 bases, with 11 bases in between. The cysteine opens and the phenylalanine closes a CDR3 of 10 amino acids. The sequence is cut down to CDR3 DNA, 30 bases in frame from base 1.

The TCR beta CDR3 regions were amplified from RNA transcripts. The TCR CDR3 was subjected to a first round of RT-PCR using the HTBI primer set and the Qiagen OneStep RT-PCR kit. Libraries were constructed in a second round of multiplex PCR, after which size selection and purification were performed. Paired-end sequencing of the libraries was performed with 100 bp reads on an Illumina HiSeq2000. The study's processing was this. SOAPnuke was used to process the raw data, with reads discarded if the reads contained adapters or uncalled bases, had a mean Phred below 15, or lacked an exact constant-primer or identifier match. COPE v1.2.5 was used to merge the high-quality paired reads, and each unique nucleotide sequence was defined as a clonotype. Clonotypes were aligned to IMGT TRBV, TRBD and TRBJ reference segments using MiTCR v1.1. The analysis was restricted to V-J combinations with a frequency above 0.0001, which together covered just over 99% of the repertoires. A TCS score was defined as the ratio of F50 (clonal expansion) to E x V (chaos), with BLOSUM62-based TCRdist applied between CDR3 peptides within each V-J. Welch's t-statistics and random forest reduced roughly 530 V-J features to 13, which were used in a naive Bayes classifier (R e1071). TCRdb reprocessed the public reads (quality trimming at Q25 with fastp, clone calling with MiXCR) and kept in-frame beta chains. Records with the same CDR3 protein are collapsed into one entry carrying the most frequent genes and DNA. V and J calls and clone size were set by TCRdb, not the authors. The sample table contains about 400,000 distinct CDR3 sequences; only one count was recorded for around 25% of them. The ten largest account for 73% of the sample.

The sequence is built from TRBV12-3 or TRBV12-4 and TRBJ2-1; possibly the D gene is TRBD2, per 6 matching bases. The clonotype was recovered from a man aged 45-65 years with Graves' hyperthyroidism. Sequenced material: blood. The CDR3 sequence is CASGRLGQFF. The DNA reads TGTGCCAGCGGGAGGCTAGGGCAGTTCTTC.